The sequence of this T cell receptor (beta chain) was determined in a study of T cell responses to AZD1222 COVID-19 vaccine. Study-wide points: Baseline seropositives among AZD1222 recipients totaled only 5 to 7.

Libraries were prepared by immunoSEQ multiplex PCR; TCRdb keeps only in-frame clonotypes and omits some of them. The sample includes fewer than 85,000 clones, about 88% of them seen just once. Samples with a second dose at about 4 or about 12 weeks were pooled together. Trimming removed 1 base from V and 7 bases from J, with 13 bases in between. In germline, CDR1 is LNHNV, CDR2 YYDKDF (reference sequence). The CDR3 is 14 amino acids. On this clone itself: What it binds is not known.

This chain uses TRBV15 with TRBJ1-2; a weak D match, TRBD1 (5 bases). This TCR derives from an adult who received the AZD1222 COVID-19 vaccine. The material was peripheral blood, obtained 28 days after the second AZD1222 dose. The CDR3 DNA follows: TGTGCCACCAGCAGAGGAAGGGGAATGGGTGGCTACACCTTC. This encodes CATSRGRGMGGYTF.